Listed below are T cell receptor beta chains from one sample, sequenced in a study of cytomegalovirus exposure and HLA in healthy donors. Measured with immunoSEQ multiplex PCR; TCRdb has only the in-frame clones, and not every one. The sample consists of 110,000 or so clones, 70% to 80% of them appearing once. Sequenced: PBMCs. The receptor source for this set is a man in his fifties or sixties in good health and CMV-seropositive. CDR3s include the opening cysteine and the closing phenylalanine or tryptophan. The D gene is left open where the match is weak. Clone size is shown for a subset of rows, as once, few, many or a class of expanded clone.

D	J	V	size	DNA	CDR3
TRBD1	TRBJ1-2	TRBV23-1	few	TGCGCCAGCACCACAAGACAGGGGCCCGCCTTC	CASTTRQGPAF
TRBD1	TRBJ1-2	TRBV27	NA	TGTGCCAGCAGGTTCGGGACAGGGGTTAACTATGGCTACACCTTC	CASRFGTGVNYGYTF
TRBD2	TRBJ2-1	TRBV18	NA	TGTGCCAGCTCGCTAGCGGGAGGATACAATGAGCAGTTCTTC	CASSLAGGYNEQFF
TRBD2	TRBJ2-1	TRBV13	NA	TGTGCCAGCAGCTTACTACTAGCGGATGAAAATGAGCAGTTCTTC	CASSLLLADENEQFF
NA	TRBJ2-7	TRBV6-1	NA	TGTGCCAGCAGTGAAAGCCCGGGGATTATTTCCTACGAGCAGTACTTC	CASSESPGIISYEQYF
TRBD2	TRBJ2-2	TRBV9	few	TGTGCCAGCAGCGCGCCCACGAGCGGGGGCCTTAACACCGGGGAGCTGTTTTTT	CASSAPTSGGLNTGELFF
NA	TRBJ1-1	TRBV6-1	NA	TGTGCCAGCAGCGTGGACAAGGCTCGGACTGAAGCTTTCTTT	CASSVDKARTEAFF
NA	TRBJ2-2	TRBV7-7	few	TGTGCTAGCCGGGACACGGGTAACACCGGGGAGCTGTTTTTT	CASRDTGNTGELFF
TRBD2	TRBJ2-1	TRBV6-6	NA	TGTGCCAGCAGTTCCCTCGGACTAGCGGGAGAATGGGAGCAGTTCTTC	CASSSLGLAGEWEQFF
TRBD1	TRBJ1-2	TRBV5-1	NA	TGCGCCAGCAGCTTGGGGGACAGCAGCTACACCTTC	CASSLGDSSYTF
TRBD1	TRBJ2-2	TRBV5-4	NA	TGTGCCAGCAGCTCCAGACAGGGGTCGAACACCGGGGAGCTGTTTTTT	CASSSRQGSNTGELFF
TRBD2	TRBJ2-7	TRBV10-1	NA	TGCGCCACCAGTATTACTAGCGGGTCCTACGAGCAGTACTTC	CATSITSGSYEQYF
TRBD1	TRBJ2-1	TRBV6-5	NA	TGTGCCAGCAGTTACCCGCGGGACAGGGGGGGCGATGAGCAGTTCTTC	CASSYPRDRGGDEQFF
NA	TRBJ2-1	TRBV7-9	few	TGTGCCAGCAGCTTAGTCAGGGGTCAGTTCTTC	CASSLVRGQFF
NA	TRBJ1-3	TRBV7-9	NA	TGTGCCAGCAGCATCGGGACTTCAGGGTTATATTTT	CASSIGTSGLYF
TRBD1	TRBJ2-5	TRBV15	NA	TGTGCCACCAGCAGAGAGCCGGACAGGGGTGGAAAGACCCAGTACTTC	CATSREPDRGGKTQYF
NA	TRBJ1-4	TRBV6-1	once	TGTGCCAGCAGTGGCGACAGAATTGCAACTAATGAAAAACTGTTTTTT	CASSGDRIATNEKLFF
TRBD2	TRBJ2-3	TRBV28	NA	TGTGCCAGCCCCCCTTTGGCGGGAGGGCCAACAGATACGCAGTATTTT	CASPPLAGGPTDTQYF
TRBD1	TRBJ2-2	TRBV7-9	few	TGTGCCAGCAGCTTAGGGACAGGGGACACCGGGGAGCTGTTTTTT	CASSLGTGDTGELFF
NA	TRBJ2-2	TRBV9	NA	TGTGCCAGCAGCTGGACAGCGGGAAACACCGGGGAGCTGTTTTTT	CASSWTAGNTGELFF
TRBD2	TRBJ2-5	TRBV11-3	few	TGTGCCAGCAGCTTAGGTTTGCGGGGGGGCCACCAAAAGACCCAGTACTTC	CASSLGLRGGHQKTQYF
TRBD2	TRBJ2-1	TRBV6-4	few	TGTGCCAGCAGTGACTCGGGACTAGCGGGAGCTGTCAGTGAGCAGTTCTTC	CASSDSGLAGAVSEQFF
NA	TRBJ1-3	TRBV11-3	NA	TGTGCCAGCAGCTTATCGGGGAGAGGAAACACCATATATTTT	CASSLSGRGNTIYF
NA	TRBJ1-2	TRBV25-1	NA	TGTGCCAGCCTGATGGGCGGGGGGCAAGGCTACACCTTC	CASLMGGGQGYTF
NA	TRBJ1-2	TRBV2	few	TGTGCCAGCAGCGGCACGAGGTATGGCTACACCTTC	CASSGTRYGYTF
TRBD1	TRBJ2-5	TRBV28	once	TGTGCCAGCAGTCAAAAGGACAGGCATAAAGAGACCCAGTACTTC	CASSQKDRHKETQYF
NA	TRBJ2-7	TRBV27	NA	TGTGCCAGCAGTTTATCCGCAGGCTCCTACGAGCAGTACTTC	CASSLSAGSYEQYF
NA	TRBJ2-7	TRBV7-9	NA	TGTGCCAGCAGCCCCCCCGGGAGACTCTACGAGCAGTACTTC	CASSPPGRLYEQYF
TRBD1	TRBJ2-3	TRBV7-9	NA	TGTGCCAGCAGCCCACAGGGGGCCGGCACAGATACGCAGTATTTT	CASSPQGAGTDTQYF
NA	TRBJ2-5	TRBV14	NA	TGTGCCAGCAGCCCTTACAGCTTGTACCAAGAGACCCAGTACTTC	CASSPYSLYQETQYF
NA	TRBJ2-5	TRBV5-4	NA	TGTGCCAGCAGCTTGGTAGCCCAAGAGACCCAGTACTTC	CASSLVAQETQYF
TRBD2	TRBJ2-1	TRBV5-1	NA	TGCGCCAGCAGCCCATGGACTAGCGGGGGGCTATTCAATGAGCAGTTCTTC	CASSPWTSGGLFNEQFF
TRBD2	TRBJ2-2	TRBV5-6	NA	TGTGCCAGCATCCCCCTAGCGGGAGGGGGACTCGCGAACACCGGGGAGCTGTTTTTT	CASIPLAGGGLANTGELFF
TRBD2	TRBJ2-1	TRBV9	NA	TGTGCCAGCAGCTCTACTGCTTCGCGGGGGGACAATGAGCAGTTCTTC	CASSSTASRGDNEQFF
TRBD1	TRBJ1-2	TRBV19	NA	TGTGCCAGTAGTATAGCGGCAGGGGGCGTTTATGGCTACACCTTC	CASSIAAGGVYGYTF
NA	TRBJ2-3	TRBV5-1	few	TGCGCCAGCAGCTTTGTGGGGGAGGCAGATACGCAGTATTTT	CASSFVGEADTQYF
NA	TRBJ1-4	TRBV5-8	NA	TGTGCCAGCAGCTTGTGGACAAGGTCCCAGAAACTGTTTTTT	CASSLWTRSQKLFF
NA	TRBJ1-1	TRBV19	few	TGTGCCAGTAGTGAACAGGGCCTGAACACTGAAGCTTTCTTT	CASSEQGLNTEAFF
NA	TRBJ1-2	TRBV19	NA	TGTGCCAGTAGTATGTACAGGCCCTCTAACTATGGCTACACCTTC	CASSMYRPSNYGYTF
NA	TRBJ1-1	TRBV5-1	few	TGCGCCAGCAGCTTTGACAGGACCACTGAAGCTTTCTTT	CASSFDRTTEAFF
NA	TRBJ1-2	TRBV18	once	TGTGCCAGCTCACCAGGGGCCAATCCTATCGGCTATGGCTACACCTTC	CASSPGANPIGYGYTF
TRBD2	TRBJ2-5	TRBV14	NA	TGTGCCAGCAGTCCCGGGTATCTAGCGGGGGCCGGAGAGACCCAGTACTTC	CASSPGYLAGAGETQYF
NA	TRBJ2-1	TRBV5-6	NA	TGTGCCAGCAGCTTATACGACAGATATGGTGAGCAGTTCTTC	CASSLYDRYGEQFF
TRBD2	TRBJ2-3	TRBV7-2	few	TGTGCCAGCAGCTTAGAGGCACTAGCGCCGACAGATACGCAGTATTTT	CASSLEALAPTDTQYF
TRBD1	TRBJ2-7	TRBV4-3	NA	TGCGCCAGCAGCGGGGACAGGGGACTCTACGAGCAGTACTTC	CASSGDRGLYEQYF
NA	TRBJ2-5	TRBV5-4	NA	TGTGCCAGCCGAGAGGGAGAGACCCAGTACTTC	CASREGETQYF
NA	TRBJ1-1	TRBV5-1	NA	TGCGCCAGCAGCTTGGTGGTCGGGAACACTGAAGCTTTCTTT	CASSLVVGNTEAFF
TRBD1	TRBJ2-3	TRBV7-8	few	TGTGCCAGCAGCGCCAGGACAGGGAGCACAGATACGCAGTATTTT	CASSARTGSTDTQYF
NA	TRBJ2-2	TRBV19	NA	TGTGCCAGTAGCGAGGGCCGAGGCTCCGGGGAGCTGTTTTTT	CASSEGRGSGELFF
TRBD1	TRBJ2-1	TRBV29-1	NA	TGCAGCGTGAGGGACAGACCCCAGCTCAGTGAGCAGTTCTTC	CSVRDRPQLSEQFF
NA	TRBJ1-1	TRBV28	NA	TGTGCCAGCACCCTCGGACAGATCGACACTGAAGCTTTCTTT	CASTLGQIDTEAFF
TRBD1	TRBJ1-2	TRBV15	NA	TGTGCCACCAGCAGAGCCGGGACAGGGTATGGCTACACCTTC	CATSRAGTGYGYTF
NA	TRBJ2-5	TRBV11-2	few	TGTGCCAGCAGCTCTGGCAACCAAGAGACCCAGTACTTC	CASSSGNQETQYF
NA	TRBJ2-1	TRBV5-1	NA	TGCGCCAGCAGCTCCGGACTCGTAGGGGGAGAAGAGCAGTTCTTC	CASSSGLVGGEEQFF